This TCR beta chain was found in a study of cytomegalovirus exposure and HLA in healthy donors. Trimming took off 6 bases at V and 3 bases at J, with 8 bases between the two ends. The CDR3 is 12 residues long. Germline V gene sequence: CDR1 SNHLY, CDR2 FYNNEI. Both 60 Vbeta primers and 13 Jbeta primers went into the PCR. Profiled with immunoSEQ multiplex PCR; TCRdb holds only in-frame clones, not every one. Of about 140,000 clones in the sample, around 85% were seen once. This receptor was identified in a woman in her thirties in good health and CMV-seronegative. The genes are TRBV2 and TRBJ1-1; D not certain. The sample consisted of PBMCs. Written as DNA, the CDR3 is TGTGCCAGCAGCGAACAGTACACTGAAGCTTTCTTT. Encoded protein: CASSEQYTEAFF.